The next 26 T cell receptor beta chains were all read from a single sample in a study of a mutant IDH1 vaccine in newly diagnosed glioma. No antigens are known for them. Assay used: immunoSEQ multiplex PCR; TCRdb lists only in-frame clones, some missing. The profile shows roughly 34,000 clones, 50% to 60% of them singletons. Time point noted: week 5, during vaccination. Alongside topical imiquimod, each dose of vaccine comprised 300 ug of mutant IDH1 20-mer peptide. The sequencing here drew on PBMCs, taken from a glioma patient whose treatment included an IDH1 peptide vaccine. The origin of the receptors is a woman aged 18-35 years with glioma.

This clone has a handful of counts. J is TRBJ2-3 and V is TRBV15; possible D gene TRBD1, 6 bases. V gave up 0 bases and J gave up 2 bases, with 12 bases separating them. CDR1 is LNHNV, CDR2 YYDKDF, per germline (reference sequence). CDR3 length: 16 residues. The CDR3 nucleotides are TGTGCCACCAGCAGAGATATCGTGGGGGCCACAGATACGCAGTATTTT. Translating it yields CATSRDIVGATDTQYF.

The chain recombines TRBV28 with TRBJ1-4; TRBD1 is a possible D gene (6 bases). V was trimmed by 4 bases and J by 6 bases, leaving 18 bases between them. The CDR3 has 16 residues. Germline V gives CDR1 MDHEN, CDR2 SYDVKM. The CDR3 here is CASSSWGAPGDEKLFF. As DNA, the CDR3 is TGTGCCAGCAGTTCTTGGGGGGCGCCGGGTGATGAAAAACTGTTTTTT.

This clone is a singleton in its sample. The chain links TRBV5-5 to TRBJ2-5; D is unresolved. The V gene's germline CDR1 is SGHKS and CDR2 YYEKEE (reference sequence). The V gene lost 4 bases and the J gene lost 2 bases, with 9 bases spanning the gap. This CDR3 has 13 amino acids. DNA of the CDR3: TGTGCCAGCAGCCCACCACAGCAAGAGACCCAGTACTTC. This gives the protein CASSPPQQETQYF.

This clone was observed a few times. V is TRBV2 and J is TRBJ2-6, with 9 bases lining up with TRBD2. Germline values: CDR1 SNHLY, CDR2 FYNNEI. V lost 7 bases and J lost 1; bases outside the gene matches: 2. The length of the CDR3 is 15 residues. CDR3 amino acids: CASTSGGSGANVLTF. Written as DNA, the CDR3 is TGTGCCAGCACCAGCGGGGGGTCTGGGGCCAACGTCCTGACTTTC.

With respect to this clone: At one boundary the junction diverges from the germline segment, which might be a read error. The chain recombines TRBV7-7 with TRBJ2-2; no clear D. From germline, CDR1 is SSHAT and CDR2 FNYEAQ (reference sequence). This CDR3 is built from 16 residues. The CDR3, as DNA: TGTGCTAGCAGCTCTGGGTTTAAAGCGAACACCGGGGAGCTGTTTTTT. It translates to CASSSGFKANTGELFF.

The chain is built from TRBV5-4 and TRBJ2-3; TRBD1 or TRBD2 may be the D gene (6 bases each). Germline CDR1 is SGHNT and CDR2 is YYREEE (reference sequence). Between the trimmed V and J ends, which lost 4 bases and 2 bases, there was a span of 17 bases. This CDR3 spans 16 amino acids. For the CDR3, the DNA is TGTGCCAGCAGCCCACCCCCGGGGGCCTCCACAGATACGCAGTATTTT. Its protein is CASSPPPGASTDTQYF.

This clone was counted a single time. The chain recombines TRBV4-1 with TRBJ1-1; no definite D call. Germline V gene lookup returns CDR1 MGHRA and CDR2 YSYEKL. The CDR3 covers 15 residues. V was pared by 1 base and J by 3 bases, with 12 bases between. The CDR3 loop is CASSQGRALYTEAFF. As DNA, the CDR3 is TGCGCCAGCAGCCAAGGAAGGGCGCTTTACACTGAAGCTTTCTTT.

V gene TRBV4-3 combines with J gene TRBJ1-2, with 12 bases lining up with TRBD1. CDR3 size: 14 residues. Germline V lookup: CDR1 LGHNA, CDR2 YSLEER. J was trimmed by 9 bases and V by 4 bases; bases with no gene match: 6. CDR3 in amino acids: CASSPGQGALRYTF. The CDR3 DNA is TGCGCCAGCAGCCCGGGACAGGGGGCCCTACGCTACACCTTC.

The CDR3: CAWKYGAGAPSTDTQYF. CDR3 nucleotides: TGTGCCTGGAAATATGGCGCGGGGGCCCCTAGCACAGATACGCAGTATTTT. The chain links TRBV30 to TRBJ2-3; a weak D match, TRBD2 (7 bases). This CDR3 contains 17 residues. Trimming removed 4 bases from V and 0 bases from J, with 20 bases in between. Germline V gene lookup returns CDR1 GTSNPN and CDR2 SVGIG (reference sequence).

This rearrangement joins TRBV7-8 to TRBJ1-5; D is uncertain. The V gene lost 5 bases and the J gene lost 5 bases, with 19 bases spanning the gap. CDR1 and CDR2 from the germline V gene are SGHVS and FQNEAQ. This CDR3 is 16 amino acids long. The CDR3 sequence: CASSPRAGGSDQPQHF. CDR3 DNA sequence: TGTGCCAGCAGCCCCCGTGCGGGTGGGAGTGATCAGCCCCAGCATTTT.

V gene TRBV5-6 combines with J gene TRBJ1-6, with D possibly being TRBD1 (6 bases). Trimming took off 2 bases at V and 7 bases at J, with 13 bases between the two ends. Germline V gene lookup returns CDR1 SGHDT and CDR2 YYEEEE. CDR3 length: 15 residues. CDR3 DNA: TGTGCCAGCAGCTTAGGACAGTCCGGAAATTCACCCCTCCACTTT. This codes for CASSLGQSGNSPLHF. The entire variable domain, with the rest obtained from reference TRBV5-6 and TRBJ1-6, is as follows: DAGVTQSPTHLIKTRGQQVTLRCSPKSGHDTVSWYQQALGQGPQFIFQYYEEEERQRGNFPDRFSGHQFPNYSSELNVNALLLGDSALYLCASSLGQSGNSPLHFGNGTRLTVT.

In this sample, this clone turned up a few times. This chain connects TRBV5-4 to TRBJ2-3; 9 bases match TRBD2. With V trimmed by 7 bases and J by 2 bases, 8 bases remained unmatched. Germline loops: CDR1 SGHNT, CDR2 YYREEE (reference sequence). The CDR3 totals 15 residues. CDR3 loop: CASQISGSNTDTQYF. In DNA form, the CDR3 reads TGTGCCAGCCAAATTAGCGGGAGCAACACAGATACGCAGTATTTT.

J is TRBJ1-5 and V is TRBV10-3; D call uncertain. Germline CDR1 ENHRY, CDR2 SYGVKD. V lost 10 bases to trimming and J lost 0 bases, with 13 bases between them. This CDR3 region has 14 residues. The CDR3 here is CATQPAYSNQPQHF. CDR3 nucleotide sequence: TGTGCCACCCAACCCGCTTATAGCAATCAGCCCCAGCATTTT.

The genes are TRBV20-1 and TRBJ1-1; no clear D gene. Trimming left V 8 bases short and J 11 bases short, with 12 bases between. The length of the CDR3 is 9 residues. Germline V lookup: CDR1 DFQATT, CDR2 SNEGSKA (reference sequence). CDR3: CSTIPWAFF. DNA for the CDR3: TGCAGTACAATCCCCTGGGCTTTCTTT.

V gene TRBV4-1 combines with J gene TRBJ2-3; D remains ambiguous. This CDR3 comprises 14 residues. The V and J ends lost 1 base and 6 bases respectively, with 11 bases between them. Germline CDR1 reads MGHRA; CDR2 reads YSYEKL. CDR3 DNA: TGCGCCAGCAGCCAAGGACACTCTCGGGATACGCAGTATTTT. This codes for CASSQGHSRDTQYF.

In its sample, this clone was seen a few times. The chain combines TRBV4-1 with TRBJ1-1; D unclear. Germline loops: CDR1 MGHRA, CDR2 YSYEKL. This CDR3 has 16 amino acids. The V end lost 0 bases, the J end lost 0 bases, and 11 bases lay between the germline ends. The CDR3, as DNA: TGCGCCAGCAGCCAAGAAAGGCAGAGGATGAACACTGAAGCTTTCTTT. Its translation: CASSQERQRMNTEAFF.

The chain joins TRBV9 to TRBJ2-6; D gene unclear. Trimming cost V 4 bases and J 3 bases, with 8 bases left between them. The CDR3 totals 14 residues. The germline CDR1 and CDR2 sequences are SGDLS and YYNGEE. CDR3 nucleotides: TGTGCCAGCAGCCCCCCCCTTGGGGCCAACGTCCTGACTTTC. It translates to CASSPPLGANVLTF.

This clone was counted between two and nine times. The chain links TRBV27 to TRBJ1-2; TRBD1 aligns across 7 bases. V was clipped by 4 bases and J by 8 bases; unmatched bases: 13. CDR3 length equals 15 residues. Per germline, CDR1 MNHEY and CDR2 SMNVEV (reference sequence). CDR3 loop: CASSSERTGGFGYTF. As DNA, the CDR3 is TGTGCCAGCAGTTCAGAACGGACAGGAGGGTTCGGCTACACCTTC.

In this sample, this clone turned up a few times. This chain joins TRBV30 and TRBJ1-5, with D hard to call. Germline V gene lookup returns CDR1 GTSNPN and CDR2 SVGIG (reference sequence). Trimming pared 8 bases from V and 0 bases from J, leaving 20 bases between. This CDR3 region has 16 residues. DNA for the CDR3: TGTGCCCCTCCTCCTGAGCATACCGATAGCAATCAGCCCCAGCATTTT. Translation: CAPPPEHTDSNQPQHF. The whole variable domain, remainder taken from reference TRBV30 and TRBJ1-5, is SQTIHQWPATLVQPVGSPLSLECTVEGTSNPNLYWYRQAAGRGLQLLFYSVGIGQISSEVPQNLSASRPQDRQFILSSKKLLLSDSGFYLCAPPPEHTDSNQPQHFGDGTRLSIL.

The chain joins TRBV4-2 to TRBJ2-2; 8 nucleotides match TRBD1. Germline-derived CDR1 and CDR2 are LGHNA and YNFKEQ. Losses at the gene ends were 5 bases for V and 3 bases for J; bases not matched to a gene: 8. The CDR3 runs 16 residues. The CDR3 sequence is CASSDPGGVDTGELFF. The CDR3 DNA follows: TGTGCCAGCAGCGACCCAGGGGGCGTGGACACCGGGGAGCTGTTTTTT.

The chain has TRBV29-1 and TRBJ1-1; unclear D gene. Germline CDR1 reads SQVTM; CDR2 reads ANQGSEA. Trimming left V 2 bases short and J 5 bases short, with 9 bases between. The CDR3 consists of 12 residues. CDR3 DNA sequence: TGCAGCGTTGAATTACTAGGGACTGAAGCTTTCTTT. Residues: CSVELLGTEAFF. The full variable domain, its missing parts supplied by reference TRBV29-1 and TRBJ1-1, is SAVISQKPSRDICQRGTSLTIQCQVDSQVTMMFWYRQQPGQSLTLIATANQGSEATYESGFVIDKFPISRPNLTFSTLTVSNMSPEDSSIYLCSVELLGTEAFFGQGTRLTVV.

V gene TRBV5-1 combines with J gene TRBJ2-1, with 13 nucleotides matching TRBD2. Losses at the gene ends were 4 bases for V and 5 bases for J; bases not matched to a gene: 3. There are 15 residues in the CDR3. Germline-derived CDR1 and CDR2 are SGHRS and YFSETQ. The CDR3: CASSMGLAGNNEQFF. The CDR3 region has the DNA TGCGCCAGCAGCATGGGACTAGCGGGGAACAATGAGCAGTTCTTC.

This clone has only a few counts. This chain links TRBV14 with TRBJ2-1; 10 nucleotides align to TRBD2. Germline assignment: CDR1 SGHDN and CDR2 FVKESK. The CDR3 spans 20 residues. Trimming removed 0 bases from V and 10 bases from J; junction bases left unmatched: 21. The CDR3 coding sequence is TGTGCCAGCAGCCAAGACATTCTATGGGTAGCGGGACTAGCGAAATTCGAGCAGTTCTTC. Amino acid sequence: CASSQDILWVAGLAKFEQFF.

The chain couples TRBV19 to TRBJ2-5, with D uncertain. Trimming stripped 2 bases from V and 5 bases from J, with 9 bases between. Per germline, CDR1 LNHDA and CDR2 SQIVND (reference sequence). This CDR3 comprises 13 residues. The CDR3 nucleotides are TGTGCCAGTAGTATATATGTAGGGGAGACCCAGTACTTC. Encoded protein: CASSIYVGETQYF.

The V and J genes are TRBV7-2 and TRBJ2-5; 9 bases map to TRBD2. With V trimmed by 1 base and J by 5 bases, 17 bases remained unmatched. This CDR3 spans 19 amino acids. Germline assignment: CDR1 SGHTA and CDR2 FQGNSA. CDR3 DNA: TGTGCCAGCAGCTTAGGGGGATCCTCTAGAGCGGGAGGAGGCGAGACCCAGTACTTC. Protein sequence: CASSLGGSSRAGGGETQYF.

The V call is TRBV5-4, the J call TRBJ2-1; unclear D gene. The V end was cut by 1 base, the J end by 5 bases, with 10 bases between. The CDR3 has 14 residues. CDR1 is SGHNT and CDR2 is YYREEE in the germline V gene (reference sequence). The CDR3 region is CASSLRLDHNEQFF. The CDR3 DNA sequence: TGTGCCAGCAGCTTGCGTCTAGACCACAATGAGCAGTTCTTC.